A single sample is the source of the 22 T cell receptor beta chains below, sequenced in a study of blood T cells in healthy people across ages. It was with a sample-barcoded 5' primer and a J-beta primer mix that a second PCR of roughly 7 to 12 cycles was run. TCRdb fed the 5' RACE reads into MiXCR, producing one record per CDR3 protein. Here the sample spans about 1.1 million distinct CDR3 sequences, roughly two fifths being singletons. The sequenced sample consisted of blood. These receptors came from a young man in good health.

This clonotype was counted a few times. The DNA of the CDR3 is TGTGCCAGCGGGTCCGGGATACATGAAGCTTTCTTT. It is translated as CASGSGIHEAFF. The V gene is TRBV6-6, the J gene TRBJ1-1; D gene ambiguous. Between the trimmed V and J ends, which lost 8 bases and 7 bases, there was a span of 14 bases. CDR3 length: 12 residues. CDR1 is MNHNY, CDR2 SVGAGI, per germline (reference sequence).

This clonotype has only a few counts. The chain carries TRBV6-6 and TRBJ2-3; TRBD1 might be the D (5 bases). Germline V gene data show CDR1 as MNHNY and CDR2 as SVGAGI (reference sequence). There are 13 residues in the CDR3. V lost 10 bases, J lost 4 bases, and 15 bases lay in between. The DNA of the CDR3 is TGTGCCACCAGACAGACCGAGGCAGATACGCAGTATTTT. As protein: CATRQTEADTQYF.

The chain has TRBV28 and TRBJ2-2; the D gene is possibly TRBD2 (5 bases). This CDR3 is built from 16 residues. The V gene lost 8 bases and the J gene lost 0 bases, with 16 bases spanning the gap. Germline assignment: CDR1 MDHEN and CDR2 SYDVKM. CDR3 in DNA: TGTGCCAGCCGGGGATACGAAACCACGAACACCGGGGAGCTGTTTTTT. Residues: CASRGYETTNTGELFF.

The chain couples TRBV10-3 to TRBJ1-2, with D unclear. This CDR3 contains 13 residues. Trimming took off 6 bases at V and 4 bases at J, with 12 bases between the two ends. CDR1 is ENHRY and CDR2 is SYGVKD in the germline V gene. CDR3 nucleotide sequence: TGTGCCATCAGAGACATAGAGTCCTATGGCTACACCTTC. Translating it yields CAIRDIESYGYTF.

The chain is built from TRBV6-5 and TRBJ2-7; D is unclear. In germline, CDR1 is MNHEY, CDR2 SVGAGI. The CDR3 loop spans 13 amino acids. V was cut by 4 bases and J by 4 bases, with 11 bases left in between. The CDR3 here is CASSCDTNYEQYF. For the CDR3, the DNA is TGTGCCAGCAGTTGCGACACTAATTACGAGCAGTACTTC.

This chain's CDR3 is CASSPMFRVSGGVNTGELFF. CDR3 nucleotide sequence: TGTGCCAGCAGCCCAATGTTCAGAGTGTCGGGAGGTGTGAACACCGGGGAGCTGTTTTTT. The chain joins TRBV7-2 to TRBJ2-2, with 7 bases lining up with TRBD2. The ends lost 5 bases at V and 1 base at J; junction bases unmatched: 19. Germline V lookup: CDR1 SGHTA, CDR2 FQGNSA. CDR3 length: 20 residues. The whole variable domain, remainder taken from reference TRBV7-2 and TRBJ2-2, is GAGVSQSPSNKVTEKGKDVELRCDPISGHTALYWYRQSLGQGLEFLIYFQGNSAPDKSGLPSDRFSAERTGGSVSTLTIQRTQQEDSAVYLCASSPMFRVSGGVNTGELFFGEGSRLTVL.

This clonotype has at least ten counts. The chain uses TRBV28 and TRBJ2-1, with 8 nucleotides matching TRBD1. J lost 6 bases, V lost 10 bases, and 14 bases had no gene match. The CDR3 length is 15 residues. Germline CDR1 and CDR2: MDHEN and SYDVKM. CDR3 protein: CANISPNRGANEQFF. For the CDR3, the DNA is TGTGCCAATATTTCTCCTAACAGGGGGGCCAATGAGCAGTTCTTC.

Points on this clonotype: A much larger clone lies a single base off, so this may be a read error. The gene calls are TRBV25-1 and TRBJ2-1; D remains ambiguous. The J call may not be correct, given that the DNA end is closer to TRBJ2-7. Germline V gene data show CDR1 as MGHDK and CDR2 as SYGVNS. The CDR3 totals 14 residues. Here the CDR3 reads CASSPPRLYNEQYF. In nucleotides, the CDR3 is TGTGCCAGCAGCCCCCCACGCCTCTACAATGAGCAGTACTTC.

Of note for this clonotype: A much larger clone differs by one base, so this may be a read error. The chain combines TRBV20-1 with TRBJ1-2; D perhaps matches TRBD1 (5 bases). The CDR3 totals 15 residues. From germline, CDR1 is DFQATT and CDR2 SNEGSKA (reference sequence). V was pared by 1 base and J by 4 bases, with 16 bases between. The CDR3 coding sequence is TGCAGTGCTAGAGGGGCAGGGAGTGGGTTCTATGGCTACACCTTC. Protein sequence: CSARGAGSGFYGYTF.

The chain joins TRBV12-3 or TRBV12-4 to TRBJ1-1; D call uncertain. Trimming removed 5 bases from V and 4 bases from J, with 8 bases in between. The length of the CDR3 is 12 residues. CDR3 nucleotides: TGTGCCAGCAGTACCCGTCCCACTGAAGCTTTCTTT. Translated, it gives CASSTRPTEAFF.

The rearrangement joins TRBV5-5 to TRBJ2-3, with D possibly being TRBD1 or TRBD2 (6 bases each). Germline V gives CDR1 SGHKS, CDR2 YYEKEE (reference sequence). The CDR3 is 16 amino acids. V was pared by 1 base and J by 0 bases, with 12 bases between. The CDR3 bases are TGTGCCAGCAGCTTGATGGGGGGCTTGAGCACAGATACGCAGTATTTT. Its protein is CASSLMGGLSTDTQYF.

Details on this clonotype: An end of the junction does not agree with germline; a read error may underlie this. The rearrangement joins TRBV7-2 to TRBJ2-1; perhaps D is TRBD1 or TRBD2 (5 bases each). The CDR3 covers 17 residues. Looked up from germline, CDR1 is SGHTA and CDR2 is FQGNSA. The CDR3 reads CASNLEGPLVLYNEQFF. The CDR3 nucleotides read TGTGCCAGCAACTTAGAGGGACCGCTAGTGCTGTACAATGAGCAGTTCTTC.

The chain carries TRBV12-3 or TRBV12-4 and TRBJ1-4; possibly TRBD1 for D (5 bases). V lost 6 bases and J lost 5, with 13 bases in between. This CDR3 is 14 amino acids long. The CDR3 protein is CASRLTAKNEKLFF. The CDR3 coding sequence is TGTGCCAGCAGGTTGACAGCCAAGAATGAAAAACTGTTTTTT.

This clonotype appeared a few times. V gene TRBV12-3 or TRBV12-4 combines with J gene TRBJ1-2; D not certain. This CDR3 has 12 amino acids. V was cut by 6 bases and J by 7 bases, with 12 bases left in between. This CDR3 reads CASRRMGCGYTF. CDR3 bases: TGTGCCAGCAGGAGGATGGGTTGTGGCTACACCTTC.

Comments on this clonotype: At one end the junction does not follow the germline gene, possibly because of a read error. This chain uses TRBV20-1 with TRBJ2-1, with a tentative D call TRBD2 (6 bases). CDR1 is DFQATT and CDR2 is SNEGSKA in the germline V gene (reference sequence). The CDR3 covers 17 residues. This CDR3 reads CSARPLRGLSSYKEQFF. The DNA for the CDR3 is TGCAGTGCTAGACCTCTAAGGGGACTGAGCTCCTACAAGGAGCAGTTCTTC.

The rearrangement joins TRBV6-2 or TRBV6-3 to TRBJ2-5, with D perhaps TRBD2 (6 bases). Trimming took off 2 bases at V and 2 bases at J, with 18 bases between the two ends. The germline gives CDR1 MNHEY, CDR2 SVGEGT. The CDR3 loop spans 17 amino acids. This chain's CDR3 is CASSYAVSGLAQETQYF. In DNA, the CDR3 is TGTGCCAGCAGTTACGCGGTCTCCGGGCTAGCGCAAGAGACCCAGTACTTC.

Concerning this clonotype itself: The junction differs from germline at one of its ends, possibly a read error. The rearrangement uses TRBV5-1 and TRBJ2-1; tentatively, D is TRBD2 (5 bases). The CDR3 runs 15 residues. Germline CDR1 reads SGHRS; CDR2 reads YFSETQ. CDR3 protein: CASSLRADSYSEQFF. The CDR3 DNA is TGCGCCAGCAGCCTGCGGGCAGACTCCTACAGTGAGCAGTTCTTC. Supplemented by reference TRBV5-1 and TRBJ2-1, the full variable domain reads KAGVTQTPRYLIKTRGQQVTLSCSPISGHRSVSWYQQTPGQGLQFLFEYFSETQRNKGNFPGRFSGRQFSNSRSEMNVSTLELGDSALYLCASSLRADSYSEQFFGPGTRLTVL.

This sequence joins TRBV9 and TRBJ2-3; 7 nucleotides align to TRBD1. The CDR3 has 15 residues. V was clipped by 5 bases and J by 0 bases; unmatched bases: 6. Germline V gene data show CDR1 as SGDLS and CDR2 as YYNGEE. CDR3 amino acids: CASSPTGASTDTQYF. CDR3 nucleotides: TGTGCCAGCAGTCCCACAGGGGCAAGCACAGATACGCAGTATTTT. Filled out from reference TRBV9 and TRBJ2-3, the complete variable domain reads DSGVTQTPKHLITATGQRVTLRCSPRSGDLSVYWYQQSLDQGLQFLIQYYNGEERAKGNILERFSAQQFPDLHSELNLSSLELGDSALYFCASSPTGASTDTQYFGPGTRLTVL.

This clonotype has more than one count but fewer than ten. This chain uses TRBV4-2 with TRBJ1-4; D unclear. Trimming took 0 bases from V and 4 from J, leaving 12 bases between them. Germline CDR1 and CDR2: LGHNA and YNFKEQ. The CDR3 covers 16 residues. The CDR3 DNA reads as TGTGCCAGCAGCCAAGATGAGAACTCTCGTAATGAAAAACTGTTTTTT. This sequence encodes CASSQDENSRNEKLFF.

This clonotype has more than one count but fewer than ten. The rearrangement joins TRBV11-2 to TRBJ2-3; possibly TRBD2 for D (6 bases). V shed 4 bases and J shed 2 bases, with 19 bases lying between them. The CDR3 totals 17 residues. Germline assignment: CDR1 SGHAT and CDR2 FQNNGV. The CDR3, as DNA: TGTGCCAGCAGCTCGATGGGACTGAAGAAACCCACAGATACGCAGTATTTT. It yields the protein CASSSMGLKKPTDTQYF.

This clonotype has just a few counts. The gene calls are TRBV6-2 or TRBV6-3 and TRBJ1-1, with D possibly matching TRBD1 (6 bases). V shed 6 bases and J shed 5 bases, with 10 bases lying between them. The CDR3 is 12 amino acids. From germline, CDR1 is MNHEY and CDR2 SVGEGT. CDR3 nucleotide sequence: TGTGCCAGCAGCATGGACAGAACTGAAGCTTTCTTT. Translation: CASSMDRTEAFF.

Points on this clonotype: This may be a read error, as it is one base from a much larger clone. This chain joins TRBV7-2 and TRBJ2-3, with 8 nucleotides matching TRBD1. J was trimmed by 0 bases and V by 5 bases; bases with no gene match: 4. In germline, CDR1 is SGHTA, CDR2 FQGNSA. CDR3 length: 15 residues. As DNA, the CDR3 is TGTGCCAGCAGCACCCGACAGGGGAGCACAGATACGCAGTATTTT. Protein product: CASSTRQGSTDTQYF.